This record covers a single TCR beta chain. Its cognate antigen has yet to be identified. No clone much larger than this one lies a single base away; base qualities are absent. The germline V gene (reference sequence) gives CDR1 as MNHEY and CDR2 as SMNVEV. V is shortened by 6 bases, J by 0 bases, and the region joining them spans 21 bases. The CDR3 has 18 amino acids, counting the end cysteine and phenylalanine. Left in the record is the CDR3 DNA by itself, 54 bases read in frame from the first base. The label giving this sample's time point can be read as: about 28 days (+/-7) after the second vaccine dose. AZD1222 recipients given second doses at about 4 weeks or at about 12 weeks were pooled, since spike-specific TCR depth and breadth were not found to differ between the two schedules. Vaccinee samples came from UK trials COV001 and COV002, including a single-blind randomized controlled phase 2/3 trial of AZD1222 (ChAdOx1 nCoV-19) in healthy adults. For TCRbeta chain sequencing, PBMC samples from trial participants were taken at day 0 and at day 28 after the second dose.

The CDR3 regions of human TCRbeta chains were analyzed by immunosequencing. Per the authors' processing: Repertoire TCRs were checked for matches against a reference library of SARS-CoV-2-specific TCRs that had been generated using the MIRA antigen-specificity platform. Breadth was defined as the fraction of unique TCRs that were SARS-CoV-2-associated, and depth was defined as the fraction of total T cells that were SARS-CoV-2-associated. Using the MIRA data, each spike-specific TCR was mapped to the spike region that the TCR reacts to and placed in a CD4 or CD8 class. Log10-transformed breadth and depth values were compared by one-way ANOVA with Sidak's multiple comparisons tests. TCRdb re-hosts the immuneACCESS table, in-frame sequences only. Its copies lack some clones; in the studies checked, an unresolved V gene accounts for under half of them, and the cause for the rest is not known. V, J and clone size reflect that table, while D and trimming were determined from the DNA. For this sample there are more than 20,000 clones; more than 75% appear just once. The ten largest make up over 30% of the sample.

This sample is part of a study of T cell responses to AZD1222 COVID-19 vaccine (dated by TCRdb to about 2021). The study in broad terms: TCR sequencing covered fewer than 250 trial participants: 207 given two doses of AZD1222 and 26 given two doses of MenACWY control vaccine. Trial participants were enrolled by age into subgroups of 18-55, 56-69 and 70-plus years, and around 150, 29 and 61 TCR-sequenced participants, respectively, were included in these subgroups.

Beyond this particular receptor, the publication reports: After two AZD1222 doses, both the breadth and the depth of spike-specific TCRs were significantly higher than at day 0 and than in MenACWY recipients. Vaccine-associated CD4 TCRs spanned the whole spike protein, with dominant responses in regions 160-218 and 743-854. Nearly half of unique spike-specific TCRs reportedly recognized epitopes outside regions mutated in the B.1.351 and B.1.1.7 variants. Conclusions about previously exposed vaccinees are limited because only five to seven AZD1222 recipients were SARS-CoV-2 seropositive at baseline. Participants were mostly white British, with more females than males. The authors suggested clonal diversity may have been underestimated. In the small 56-69-year group, the increase in depth fell short of significance, most likely because of low power. Because no day 14 peak-response samples were available, repertoires were characterized only after the peak T cell response.

The clonotype originates from an adult who received the AZD1222 COVID-19 vaccine. The chain is encoded by TRBV27 joined to TRBJ1-5; the D gene is not confidently resolved. Sequencing was performed on peripheral blood, taken 28 days after the second AZD1222 dose. The DNA sequence follows: TGTGCCAGCAGCCCAAGTACACGTCAATGGGATAGCAATCAGCCCCAGCATTTT. This sequence encodes CASSPSTRQWDSNQPQHF.